Listed below are T cell receptor beta chains from one sample, sequenced in a study of cytomegalovirus exposure and HLA in healthy donors. Generated by immunoSEQ multiplex PCR, the TCRdb table keeps only in-frame clones and is missing some. The sample carries tens of thousands of clones, roughly 77% recorded once. Sequences were obtained from PBMCs. The source of these receptors is a man aged 35-49 years in good health and CMV-seronegative. The CDR3 runs from the conserved cysteine through the conserved F or W. D genes are given only for firm matches. Clone sizes are given selectively: once, few, many, or a class where the clone is expanded.

j_call	d_call	v_call	clone_size	cdr3_aa	cdr3_nt
TRBJ2-3	TRBD2	TRBV7-8	.	CASSSLAGVDTQYF	TGTGCCAGCAGCTCCCTAGCGGGAGTAGATACGCAGTATTTT
TRBJ1-5	.	TRBV6-5	.	CASSYGQSDQPQHF	TGTGCCAGCAGTTACGGGCAGTCAGATCAGCCCCAGCATTTT
TRBJ2-1	TRBD2	TRBV5-6	.	CASSPKAGAYYNEQFF	TGTGCCAGCAGCCCCAAGGCGGGAGCCTACTACAATGAGCAGTTCTTC
TRBJ2-1	TRBD2	TRBV28	.	CASSLLRTSGNNEQFF	TGTGCCAGCAGTTTACTTAGAACTAGCGGGAACAATGAGCAGTTCTTC
TRBJ2-7	TRBD1	TRBV5-1	few	CASSADRGLSYEQYF	TGCGCCAGCAGTGCGGACAGGGGGTTATCCTACGAGCAGTACTTC
TRBJ2-7	.	TRBV5-4	.	CASSHSGSTATLEQYF	TGTGCCAGCAGTCACTCGGGATCTACTGCAACTCTCGAGCAGTACTTC
TRBJ1-4	TRBD1	TRBV5-4	.	CASSSTPGTGGEKLFF	TGTGCCAGCAGCTCGACACCCGGGACAGGGGGTGAAAAACTGTTTTTT
TRBJ2-3	TRBD1	TRBV6-5	.	CASSYSMTGTDTQYF	TGTGCCAGCAGTTACTCGATGACAGGGACAGATACGCAGTATTTT
TRBJ2-4	.	TRBV5-1	.	CASSLRSLQGTQNIQYF	TGCGCCAGCAGCTTGAGGTCGCTACAGGGAACCCAAAACATTCAGTACTTC
TRBJ1-2	.	TRBV6-1	.	CASTERYYGYTF	TGTGCCAGCACCGAGAGGTACTATGGCTACACCTTC
TRBJ1-1	.	TRBV7-9	few	CASSLDSMNTEAFF	TGTGCCAGCAGCTTGGACAGTATGAACACTGAAGCTTTCTTT
TRBJ2-2	.	TRBV5-4	.	CASSLMGHATGELFF	TGTGCCAGCAGCTTGATGGGGCACGCCACCGGGGAGCTGTTTTTT
TRBJ2-7	.	TRBV5-1	.	CASSFRGSYEQYF	TGCGCCAGCAGCTTCCGAGGGTCCTACGAGCAGTACTTC
TRBJ2-7	.	TRBV7-8	.	CASSFAGSSYEQYF	TGTGCCAGCAGCTTCGCCGGGTCCTCCTACGAGCAGTACTTC
TRBJ1-1	TRBD1	TRBV7-2	.	CASSLNRGNTEAFF	TGTGCCAGCAGCTTAAACAGGGGGAACACTGAAGCTTTCTTT
TRBJ2-7	.	TRBV28	.	CASRQNLIARAGEQYF	TGTGCCAGCAGACAAAATTTGATTGCCAGGGCTGGCGAGCAGTACTTC
TRBJ1-1	.	TRBV19	.	CASSTAFGQSEAFF	TGTGCCAGTAGTACCGCATTTGGACAGTCTGAAGCTTTCTTT
TRBJ2-7	.	TRBV6-6	.	CASSSGDRLYEQYF	TGTGCCAGCAGTTCTGGAGACAGGCTCTACGAGCAGTACTTC
TRBJ2-5	TRBD2	TRBV6-4	.	CASSSSGGETQYF	TGTGCCAGCAGTTCCAGCGGGGGGGAGACCCAGTACTTC
TRBJ1-1	.	TRBV7-3	.	CASSSTQYTEAFF	TGTGCCAGCAGCTCGACACAATACACTGAAGCTTTCTTT
TRBJ2-5	TRBD2	TRBV19	.	CASSTILTSGQETQYF	TGTGCCAGTAGTACCATCCTAACTAGCGGCCAAGAGACCCAGTACTTC
TRBJ2-2	TRBD1	TRBV6-4	once	CASSDGTGGTGELFF	TGTGCCAGCAGTGACGGGACAGGGGGCACCGGGGAGCTGTTTTTT
TRBJ2-7	.	TRBV29-1	.	CSVEDRGQGNEQYF	TGCAGCGTTGAAGATCGGGGTCAGGGGAACGAGCAGTACTTC
TRBJ2-2	.	TRBV5-8	.	CASSLYAGTNTGELFF	TGTGCCAGCAGCTTGTATGCAGGGACTAACACCGGGGAGCTGTTTTTT
TRBJ1-6	.	TRBV5-6	.	CASSQEQGTYNSPLHF	TGTGCCAGCAGCCAAGAACAGGGAACCTATAATTCACCCCTCCACTTT
TRBJ2-5	TRBD2	TRBV9	.	CASSLASGLQETQYF	TGTGCCAGCAGCCTCGCTAGCGGGCTGCAAGAGACCCAGTACTTC
TRBJ1-5	.	TRBV28	.	CASSLLRTGDQPQHF	TGTGCCAGCAGTTTATTGAGGACTGGGGATCAGCCCCAGCATTTT
TRBJ1-4	.	TRBV6-6	few	CASSPTGKTPALFF	TGTGCCAGCAGTCCCACAGGGAAAACGCCGGCACTGTTTTTT
TRBJ1-1	TRBD1	TRBV10-3	.	CAISEKTGIRTEAFF	TGTGCCATCAGTGAAAAGACAGGGATTCGGACTGAAGCTTTCTTT
TRBJ2-1	TRBD2	TRBV6-5	.	CASSASGSYNEQFF	TGTGCCAGCAGTGCTAGCGGGTCCTACAATGAGCAGTTCTTC
TRBJ2-7	.	TRBV6-4	.	CASSEGDTYEQYF	TGTGCCAGCAGTGAGGGGGACACCTACGAGCAGTACTTC
TRBJ2-7	.	TRBV2	.	CASSDPLAWYEQYF	TGTGCCAGCAGTGATCCCCTAGCGTGGTACGAGCAGTACTTC
TRBJ1-1	.	TRBV11-3	once	CASSSQGTEAFF	TGTGCCAGCAGCTCCCAGGGCACTGAAGCTTTCTTT
TRBJ2-6	.	TRBV30	.	CAWSVTGAGANVLTF	TGTGCCTGGAGTGTTACGGGGGCTGGGGCCAACGTCCTGACTTTC
TRBJ2-3	.	TRBV30	few	CAWSDDSYTQYF	TGTGCCTGGAGTGACGACTCTTATACGCAGTATTTT
TRBJ1-2	.	TRBV5-1	.	CASRRQADGYTF	TGCGCCAGCAGGCGACAGGCGGATGGCTACACCTTC
TRBJ1-3	.	TRBV20-1	.	CSARLTGTIYF	TGCAGTGCTCGACTTACCGGGACCATATATTTT
TRBJ2-1	TRBD2	TRBV4-1	.	CASSQEAQRGHNEQFF	TGCGCCAGCAGCCAAGAGGCCCAGCGGGGACACAATGAGCAGTTCTTC
TRBJ2-6	.	TRBV5-6	.	CASSSIVRQGPSGANVLTF	TGTGCCAGCAGCTCGATCGTGAGGCAGGGTCCCTCTGGGGCCAACGTCCTGACTTTC
TRBJ2-7	TRBD2	TRBV9	.	CASSTGLGTSISYEQYF	TGTGCCAGCAGCACCGGACTCGGGACTAGTATTTCCTACGAGCAGTACTTC
TRBJ2-1	.	TRBV6-5	.	CASSYLAGNYNEQFF	TGTGCCAGCAGTTACTTGGCGGGCAACTACAATGAGCAGTTCTTC
TRBJ1-1	.	TRBV9	.	CASSVAVGAHTEAFF	TGTGCCAGCAGCGTAGCTGTTGGGGCCCACACTGAAGCTTTCTTT
TRBJ1-5	.	TRBV5-6	.	CASSLVGGNSNQPQHF	TGTGCCAGCAGCTTGGTCGGGGGAAATAGCAATCAGCCCCAGCATTTT
TRBJ2-2	.	TRBV15	.	CATNLWGGDHTGELFF	TGTGCCACCAACCTTTGGGGCGGGGATCACACCGGGGAGCTGTTTTTT
TRBJ2-1	TRBD2	TRBV2	.	CASRRGLVSSEQFF	TGTGCCAGCAGACGGGGACTAGTAAGTAGTGAGCAGTTCTTC
TRBJ1-1	TRBD1	TRBV5-1	few	CASSLAQGGVGTEAFF	TGCGCCAGCAGCTTGGCACAGGGGGGGGTTGGCACTGAAGCTTTCTTT
TRBJ1-2	TRBD1	TRBV10-3	.	CAISGQGAVFGYTF	TGTGCCATCAGCGGACAGGGGGCAGTGTTTGGCTACACCTTC
TRBJ1-5	.	TRBV6-1	few	CASSPRVRNQPQHF	TGTGCCAGCAGTCCCAGGGTACGCAATCAGCCCCAGCATTTT
TRBJ1-2	TRBD1	TRBV5-4	.	CASSLVGQGAIGYTF	TGTGCCAGCAGCTTGGTAGGTCAGGGGGCAATCGGCTACACCTTC
TRBJ2-1	TRBD2	TRBV7-3	.	CASSYGGGPLGEQFF	TGTGCCAGCAGCTACGGCGGGGGGCCTCTTGGTGAGCAGTTCTTC
TRBJ1-5	TRBD1	TRBV29-1	.	CSVRTGRDQPQHF	TGCAGCGTTCGGACAGGTAGGGATCAGCCCCAGCATTTT
TRBJ2-5	.	TRBV6-1	.	CASSEATEYEETQYF	TGTGCCAGCAGTGAAGCGACAGAGTACGAAGAGACCCAGTACTTC
TRBJ2-7	TRBD2	TRBV7-7	.	CASSLGRGDSYEQYF	TGTGCTAGCAGCTTAGGGCGGGGGGACTCCTACGAGCAGTACTTC
TRBJ1-5	TRBD1	TRBV7-2	.	CASSRARQGGQPQHF	TGTGCCAGCAGTCGAGCTAGACAGGGTGGTCAGCCCCAGCATTTT
TRBJ2-3	TRBD2	TRBV14	.	CASSGRGVLTDTQYF	TGTGCCAGCAGCGGGCGGGGGGTCCTCACAGATACGCAGTATTTT
TRBJ2-5	.	TRBV20-1	.	CSTGLQETQYF	TGCAGTACTGGACTCCAAGAGACCCAGTACTTC
TRBJ2-1	TRBD1	TRBV6-5	.	CASTKQGSEQFF	TGTGCCAGCACCAAACAGGGGAGTGAGCAGTTCTTC
TRBJ1-5	.	TRBV28	.	CASSLMPGGNQPQHF	TGTGCCAGCAGTTTAATGCCTGGAGGCAATCAGCCCCAGCATTTT
TRBJ1-5	TRBD1	TRBV19	.	CASRPGQGHYSNQPQHF	TGTGCCAGTAGGCCGGGACAGGGTCATTATAGCAATCAGCCCCAGCATTTT